This record looks at one TCR beta chain sequence and its context. CDR3 length equals 17 residues. Trimming took 0 bases from V and 4 from J, leaving 18 bases between them. Germline values: CDR1 MNHNS, CDR2 SASEGT. Using immunoSEQ multiplex PCR, the repertoire was profiled, and TCRdb retains in-frame clones only, with some absent. The table shows about 15,000 clones, with 55% to 75% occurring only once. The data originate from a study of immune cell composition in non-small cell lung cancer. Sequenced input: lung tumor tissue. This receptor was taken from a human donor with non-small cell lung cancer. The chain links TRBV6-1 to TRBJ1-2, with D tentatively TRBD1 (5 bases). DNA for the CDR3: TGTGCCAGCAGTGAAGCGCAAGGACATACTTGGGCCTATGGCTACACCTTC. Translating gives CASSEAQGHTWAYGYTF.